One T cell receptor beta chain is described in this entry. The target antigen is unknown. Per-patient samples, pretreatment and on-treatment, numbered 1 to 8. The sample originates from a study of PD-L1 blockade in urothelial cancer. Study details: Blood samples had a median of roughly 140,000 T cells.

Germline V lookup: CDR1 KGHSH, CDR2 LQKENI. The CDR3 totals 16 residues. Trimming took off 2 bases at V and 8 bases at J, with 21 bases between the two ends. Whole-study findings and limits: Sub-median blood TCR clonality before treatment predicted longer survival. Tumor-linked clones in blood grew more by 3 weeks in durable-benefit patients.

TCRdb keeps only in-frame clones here, not all; method: immunoSEQ multiplex PCR. The repertoire includes about 24,000 clones, 87% of them detected once, and 2.5% to 3.5% sits in the top ten. This TCR derives from a man between 45 and 60 years old with urothelial cancer. The sample here was PBMCs, taken around atezolizumab (anti-PD-L1) treatment. This rearrangement joins TRBV18 to TRBJ1-2, with D possibly TRBD1 on 5 matching bases. CDR3 protein: CASSPSGGAQKGGYTF. The CDR3 DNA reads as TGTGCCAGCTCACCATCGGGAGGCGCTCAAAAGGGGGGCTACACCTTC.